This record covers a single T cell receptor beta chain. Germline V gene lookup returns CDR1 MNHNY and CDR2 SVGAGI (reference sequence). This CDR3 has 15 amino acids. V gave up 5 bases and J gave up 2 bases; unmatched junction bases: 7. This specimen belongs to a study of blood T cell repertoires in COVID-19. Study information: Samples of COVID-19 (acute and convalescent) were obtained from the United States, Italy and Spain. Sample material is recorded as cDNA or gDNA derived from T cells, B-cell-depleted T cells, or PBMCs.

Original processing notes: Nucleated cell number was recorded as an estimate derived from reference gene primer amplification. Using immunoSEQ multiplex PCR, the repertoire was profiled, and TCRdb retains in-frame clones only, with some absent. The D gene and trimming were derived from the DNA, and the V and J assignments and clone size from that table. The sample shows some 240,000 clones, roughly nine tenths of them seen only once. This chain links TRBV6-6 with TRBJ2-3; 7 bases fit TRBD1. This sequence originates from a man between 60 and 70 years old who had recovered from COVID-19. The sample comprised peripheral blood. CDR3 DNA sequence: TGTGCCAGCAGTGCCGGGACAGCCCTCACAGATACGCAGTATTTT. Encoded protein: CASSAGTALTDTQYF.